The 19 T cell receptor beta chains below all came from one sample that was sequenced in a study of Graves' ophthalmopathy and Graves' hyperthyroidism. For repertoire sequencing, the TCR beta CDR3 regions were amplified from RNA transcripts. A first-round RT-PCR used HTBI primers, followed by a second-round multiplex PCR. Using its own MiXCR run on the multiplex PCR reads, TCRdb lists one record per CDR3 protein. The data contain about 370,000 distinct CDR3 sequences, roughly 17% of them singletons. The sequenced sample consisted of peripheral blood. All receptors come from an adult woman with stable Graves' hyperthyroidism.

This clonotype was detected only a few times. The rearrangement uses TRBV18 and TRBJ1-2; D possibly corresponds to TRBD1 (6 bases). Between the trimmed V and J ends, which lost 2 bases and 0 bases, there was a span of 7 bases. Germline CDR1 KGHSH, CDR2 LQKENI. The CDR3 extends over 14 amino acids. CDR3 region: CASSPNRANYGYTF. CDR3 coding DNA: TGTGCCAGCTCACCAAACAGGGCTAACTATGGCTACACCTTC.

This clonotype was recorded many times. The chain carries TRBV6-2 or TRBV6-3 and TRBJ1-1; no clear D gene. The CDR3 length is 12 residues. The germline CDR1 and CDR2 sequences are MNHEY and SVGEGT. Trimming cost V 4 bases and J 3 bases, with 6 bases left between them. The CDR3 DNA reads as TGTGCCAGCAGTTCCGGGCACACTGAAGCTTTCTTT. Translating it yields CASSSGHTEAFF.

This clonotype was counted at least ten times. V is TRBV30 and J is TRBJ1-3; D uncertain. Germline loops: CDR1 GTSNPN, CDR2 SVGIG (reference sequence). The CDR3 is made up of 15 amino acids. The germline V and J ends were trimmed by 2 bases and 0 bases, with 11 bases remaining between them. Written as DNA, the CDR3 is TGTGCCTGGAGTTTGGGGAGGAGCTCTGGAAACACCATATATTTT. Protein sequence: CAWSLGRSSGNTIYF. The variable domain in full, with the rest retrieved from reference TRBV30 and TRBJ1-3, is SQTIHQWPATLVQPVGSPLSLECTVEGTSNPNLYWYRQAAGRGLQLLFYSVGIGQISSEVPQNLSASRPQDRQFILSSKKLLLSDSGFYLCAWSLGRSSGNTIYFGEGSWLTVV.

This clonotype was seen ten or more times. This chain joins TRBV12-3 or TRBV12-4 and TRBJ2-5; D gene ambiguous. The CDR3 runs 13 residues. The ends were cut back, 2 bases at V and 3 bases at J, with 7 bases in the middle. CDR3 protein: CASSLMGKETQYF. The DNA of the CDR3 is TGTGCCAGCAGTTTAATGGGGAAAGAGACCCAGTACTTC.

At least ten counts were recorded for this clonotype. The chain carries TRBV12-3 or TRBV12-4 and TRBJ2-2, with TRBD1 matching 8 bases. This CDR3 is 15 amino acids long. V gave up 4 bases and J gave up 2 bases; unmatched junction bases: 3. CDR3 sequence (DNA): TGTGCCAGCAGTTCGGCAGGGGGCAACACCGGGGAGCTGTTTTTT. Translated, it gives CASSSAGGNTGELFF.

The V call is TRBV4-1, the J call TRBJ2-5; 12 bases match TRBD2. V lost 3 bases to trimming and J lost 5 bases; unmatched junction nucleotides: 10. This CDR3 contains 17 residues. Looked up from germline, CDR1 is MGHRA and CDR2 is YSYEKL. The CDR3 nucleotides read TGCGCCAGCAGCCACGGACTAGCGGGACAGCGCATGGAGACCCAGTACTTC. Translation: CASSHGLAGQRMETQYF.

This clonotype was detected ten times or more. The V and J genes are TRBV30 and TRBJ2-7; D assignment may be TRBD1 or TRBD2 (6 bases each). Per the germline V gene, CDR1 is GTSNPN and CDR2 is SVGIG (reference sequence). The CDR3 is 14 amino acids. V shed 5 bases and J shed 3 bases, with 17 bases lying between them. The CDR3: CAWGLQGTDYEQYF. CDR3 nucleotide sequence: TGTGCCTGGGGACTACAGGGTACCGACTACGAGCAGTACTTC.

The sample holds many counts of this clonotype. V is TRBV11-2 and J is TRBJ2-7; no reliable D call. Germline CDR1 and CDR2: SGHAT and FQNNGV. The CDR3 loop spans 15 amino acids. Trimming removed 7 bases from V and 3 bases from J, with 19 bases in between. DNA of the CDR3: TGTGCCAGCACCCAGGAACACGGTCCGATCTACGAGCAGTACTTC. It codes for CASTQEHGPIYEQYF.

V gene TRBV5-4 combines with J gene TRBJ2-2, with D possibly TRBD1 on 6 matching bases. Germline CDR1 is SGHNT and CDR2 is YYREEE (reference sequence). The CDR3 has 15 amino acids. The V gene lost 4 bases and the J gene lost 7 bases, with 17 bases spanning the gap. DNA for the CDR3: TGTGCCAGCAGCCCATCCCAGGGGCTGGTCGGGGAGCTGTTTTTT. Protein sequence: CASSPSQGLVGELFF.

The sample holds many counts of this clonotype. CDR3 coding DNA: TGTGCCATCAGTCCGGGACTCCGCCCGGCGGAGCAGTACTTC. As protein: CAISPGLRPAEQYF. This chain joins TRBV10-3 and TRBJ2-7, with a tentative D call TRBD2 (6 bases). CDR1 and CDR2 (germline): ENHRY, SYGVKD. The germline V and J ends were trimmed by 5 bases and 7 bases, with 18 bases remaining between them. The CDR3 is made up of 14 amino acids.

This clonotype has ten or more counts. This rearrangement joins TRBV2 to TRBJ2-6; a weak D match, TRBD1 (5 bases). Trimming took 3 bases from V and 1 from J, leaving 7 bases between them. The CDR3 runs to 15 residues. CDR1 is SNHLY and CDR2 is FYNNEI in the germline V gene. Here the CDR3 DNA reads TGTGCCAGCAGTGACAGGGTTTCTGGGGCCAACGTCCTGACTTTC. Translating gives CASSDRVSGANVLTF.

The chain joins TRBV12-3 or TRBV12-4 to TRBJ1-5; TRBD1 might be the D (6 bases). V lost 7 bases, J lost 6 bases, and 19 bases lay in between. The CDR3 covers 15 residues. The CDR3 DNA is TGTGCCAGCACCACTACCCGGACAGTTTCTCAGCCCCAGCATTTT. It yields the protein CASTTTRTVSQPQHF.

To note about this clonotype: This could be a read error, since a much larger clone is one nucleotide away. This sequence joins TRBV7-9 and TRBJ2-7, with 9 bases identical to TRBD2. Germline CDR1 is SEHNR and CDR2 is FQNEAQ (reference sequence). This CDR3 spans 14 amino acids. With 1 base clipped from V and 7 bases from J, the junction kept 5 bases outside the gene matches. In DNA, the CDR3 is TGTGCCAGCAGCTTAGAAGGGCGGGAGGGGGAGCAGTACGTC. The encoded protein is CASSLEGREGEQYV.

Regarding this clonotype: Likely a read error: the CDR3 ends without its conserved phenylalanine or tryptophan. The limits of the CDR3 on the DNA are not certain, so only TCRdb's listed CDR3 is given. The V and J genes are TRBV25-1 and TRBJ1-1; whether TRBD1, the table's D call, matches the DNA was not checked. The germline CDR1 and CDR2 sequences are MGHDK and SYGVNS. The CDR3 extends over 14 residues, inclusive of both ends. The CDR3 here is CASSEIGVGAEACL.

This clonotype has a count of ten or more. V gene TRBV19 combines with J gene TRBJ1-1, with D unresolved. Trimming shortened V by 2 bases and J by 3 bases, and 10 bases separated the two germline ends. The length of the CDR3 is 14 residues. CDR1 is LNHDA and CDR2 is SQIVND in the germline V gene (reference sequence). This CDR3 is CASSITVLDTEAFF. The CDR3 coding sequence is TGTGCCAGTAGTATAACGGTTTTGGACACTGAAGCTTTCTTT.

This clonotype was seen repeatedly, ten times or more. The rearrangement links TRBV7-2 to TRBJ1-1, with D perhaps matching TRBD1 (5 bases). From germline, CDR1 is SGHTA and CDR2 FQGNSA. V was clipped by 5 bases and J by 11 bases, with 18 bases between them. CDR3 size: 13 residues. The CDR3 DNA is TGTGCCAGCAGCCCCCCGGCGGGGACGAGGGCTTTCTTT. Translating gives CASSPPAGTRAFF.

In its sample, this clonotype was seen a few times. Just one base apart from a much larger clone, this may be a read error. The rearrangement uses TRBV24-1 and TRBJ2-2, with TRBD1 identical over 8 bases. V was pared by 5 bases and J by 3 bases, with 7 bases of the junction left unmatched. CDR3 length equals 16 residues. Germline-derived CDR1 and CDR2 are KGHDR and SFDVKD. Here the CDR3 reads CATSGPQGADTGELFF. CDR3 bases: TGTGCCACCAGTGGACCGCAGGGGGCGGACACCGGGGAGCTGTTTTTT.

This clonotype has a count of ten or more. This sequence joins TRBV6-5 and TRBJ2-7; D is perhaps TRBD1 or TRBD2 (5 bases each). The CDR3 has 14 amino acids. Per germline, CDR1 MNHEY and CDR2 SVGAGI. Trimming took off 3 bases at V and 3 bases at J, with 12 bases between the two ends. CDR3 nucleotide sequence: TGTGCCAGCAGTTATGTGGCAGGGAGCTACGAGCAGTACTTC. Protein product: CASSYVAGSYEQYF.

This clonotype was counted many times. The chain employs TRBV5-1 and TRBJ1-4, with 8 bases identical to TRBD1. CDR3 size: 14 residues. Germline CDR1 reads SGHRS; CDR2 reads YFSETQ. Unmatched junction bases numbered 7, after V lost 4 bases and J lost 8 bases. Here the CDR3 DNA reads TGCGCCAGCAGCCTAGACAGGGGTGAAGAAAAACTGTTTTTT. Translating it yields CASSLDRGEEKLFF.